This entry is about one T cell receptor beta chain. Its antigen is undetermined. This sample is part of a study of shared clonotypes between healthy human individuals. Study in general: Contributing individuals were a couple of females and a few males aged 18 to 49.

The repertoire was sequenced with immunoSEQ multiplex PCR; TCRdb's copy has only in-frame clones and lacks some. The repertoire holds about 1.1 million clones, with 70% to 85% as singletons. Germline values: CDR1 MNHEY, CDR2 SVGAGI. The V end was cut by 6 bases, the J end by 2 bases, with 17 bases between. The CDR3 is 15 amino acids. The study enrolled healthy HIV-negative adults without recent acute infections or vaccinations as donors. Overall study findings and caveats: Memory subsets generally showed smaller estimated richness than naive subsets did.

This clonotype originated in a man aged 18 to 30 in good health. Some clones in this sample may be carry-over from other donors' samples. Sequencing was done on a sample of memory CD4+ T cells from PBMCs. Stated subset: CD45RA-negative fraction. The chain is built from TRBV6-5 and TRBJ2-7; tentative D call: TRBD1 (6 bases). The CDR3 bases are TGTGCCAGCAGCGAATATCAGGGGATCACCTACGAGCAGTACTTC. This sequence encodes CASSEYQGITYEQYF.